This T cell receptor (beta chain) originates from a study of cytomegalovirus exposure and HLA in healthy donors. Both 60 Vbeta primers and 13 Jbeta primers went into the PCR. Some clones are missing from TCRdb's copy, which holds only in-frame ones; the method was immunoSEQ multiplex PCR. This sample has about 160,000 clones, with approximately 82% found just once. V lost 3 bases and J 5 bases, leaving 16 bases between the germline ends. The length of the CDR3 is 15 residues. Germline V gene sequence: CDR1 KGHSH, CDR2 LQKENI. This TCR derives from a man aged 50-60 years in good health and CMV-seropositive. The chain recombines TRBV18 with TRBJ1-2; D uncertain. Sequenced material: PBMCs. The DNA of the CDR3 is TGTGCCAGCTCACCGGAACTGGAGATACGTTATGGCTACACCTTC. It specifies CASSPELEIRYGYTF. The full variable domain, completed using reference TRBV18 and TRBJ1-2, is NAGVMQNPRHLVRRRGQEARLRCSPMKGHSHVYWYRQLPEEGLKFMVYLQKENIIDESGMPKERFSAEFPKEGPSILRIQQVVRGDSAAYFCASSPELEIRYGYTFGSGTRLTVV.